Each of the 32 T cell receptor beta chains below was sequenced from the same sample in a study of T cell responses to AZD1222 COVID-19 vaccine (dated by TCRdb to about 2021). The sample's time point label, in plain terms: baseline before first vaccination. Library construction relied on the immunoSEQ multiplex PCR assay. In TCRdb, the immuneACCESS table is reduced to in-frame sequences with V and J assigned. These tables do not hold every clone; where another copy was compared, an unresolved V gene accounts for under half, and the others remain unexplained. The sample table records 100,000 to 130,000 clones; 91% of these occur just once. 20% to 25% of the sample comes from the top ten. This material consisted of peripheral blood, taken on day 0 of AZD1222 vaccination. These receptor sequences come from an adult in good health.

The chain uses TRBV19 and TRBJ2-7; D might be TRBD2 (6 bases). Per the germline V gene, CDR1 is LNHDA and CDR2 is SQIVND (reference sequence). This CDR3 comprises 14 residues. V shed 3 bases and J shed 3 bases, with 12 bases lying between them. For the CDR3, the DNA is TGTGCCAGTAGTATCTCGGGGGATCTCTACGAGCAGTACTTC. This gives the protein CASSISGDLYEQYF.

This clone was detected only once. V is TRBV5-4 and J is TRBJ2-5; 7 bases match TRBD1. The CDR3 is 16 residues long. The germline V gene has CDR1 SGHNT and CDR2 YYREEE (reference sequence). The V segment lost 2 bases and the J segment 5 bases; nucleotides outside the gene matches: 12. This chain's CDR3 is CASSLEVRRGSETQYF. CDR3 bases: TGTGCCAGCAGCTTAGAGGTCCGCAGGGGGAGTGAGACCCAGTACTTC. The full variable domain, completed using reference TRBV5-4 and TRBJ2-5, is ETGVTQSPTHLIKTRGQQVTLRCSSQSGHNTVSWYQQALGQGPQFIFQYYREEENGRGNFPPRFSGLQFPNYSSELNVNALELDDSALYLCASSLEVRRGSETQYFGPGTRLLVL.

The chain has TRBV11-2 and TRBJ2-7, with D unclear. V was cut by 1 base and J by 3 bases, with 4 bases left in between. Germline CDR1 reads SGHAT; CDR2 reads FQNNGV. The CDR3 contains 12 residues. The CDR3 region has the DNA TGTGCCAGCAGCTTAGGGTTCTACGAGCAGTACTTC. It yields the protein CASSLGFYEQYF.

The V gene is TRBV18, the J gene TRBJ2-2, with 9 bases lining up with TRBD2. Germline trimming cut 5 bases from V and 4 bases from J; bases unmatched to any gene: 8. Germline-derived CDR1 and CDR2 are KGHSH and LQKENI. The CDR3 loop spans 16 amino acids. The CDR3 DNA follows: TGTGCCAGCTCAATCACCGGGACTAGCTTCACCGGGGAGCTGTTTTTT. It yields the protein CASSITGTSFTGELFF. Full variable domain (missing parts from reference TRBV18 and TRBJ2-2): NAGVMQNPRHLVRRRGQEARLRCSPMKGHSHVYWYRQLPEEGLKFMVYLQKENIIDESGMPKERFSAEFPKEGPSILRIQQVVRGDSAAYFCASSITGTSFTGELFFGEGSRLTVL.

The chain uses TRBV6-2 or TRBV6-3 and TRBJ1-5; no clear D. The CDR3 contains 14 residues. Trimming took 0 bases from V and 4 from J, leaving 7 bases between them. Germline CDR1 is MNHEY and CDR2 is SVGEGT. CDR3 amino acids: CASSYSLGNQPQHF. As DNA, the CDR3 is TGTGCCAGCAGTTACTCGTTAGGAAATCAGCCCCAGCATTTT.

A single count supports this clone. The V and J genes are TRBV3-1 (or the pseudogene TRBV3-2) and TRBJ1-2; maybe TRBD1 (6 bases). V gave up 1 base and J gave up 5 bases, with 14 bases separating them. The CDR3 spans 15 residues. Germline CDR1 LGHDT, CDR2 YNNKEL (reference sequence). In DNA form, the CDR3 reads TGTGCCAGCAGCCAAGTCGTCGGGGGCTCGTATGGCTACACCTTC. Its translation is CASSQVVGGSYGYTF.

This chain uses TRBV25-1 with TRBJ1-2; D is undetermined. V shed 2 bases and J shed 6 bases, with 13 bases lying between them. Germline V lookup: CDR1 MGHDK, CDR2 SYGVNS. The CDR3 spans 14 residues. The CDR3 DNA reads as TGTGCCAGCAGTGAAGGTTGGGGTTTGAATGGCTACACCTTC. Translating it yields CASSEGWGLNGYTF.

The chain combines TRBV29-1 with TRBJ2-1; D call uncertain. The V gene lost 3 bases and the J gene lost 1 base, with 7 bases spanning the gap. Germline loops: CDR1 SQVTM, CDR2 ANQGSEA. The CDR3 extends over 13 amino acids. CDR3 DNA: TGCAGCGTTGAGAGGTTATCCTACAATGAGCAGTTCTTC. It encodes CSVERLSYNEQFF.

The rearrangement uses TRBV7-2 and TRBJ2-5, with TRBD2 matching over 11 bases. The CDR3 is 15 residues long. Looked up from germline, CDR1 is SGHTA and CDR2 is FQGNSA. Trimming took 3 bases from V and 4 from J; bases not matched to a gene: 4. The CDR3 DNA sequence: TGTGCCAGCAGCTTTACTAGCGGGGGTGCAGAGACCCAGTACTTC. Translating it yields CASSFTSGGAETQYF.

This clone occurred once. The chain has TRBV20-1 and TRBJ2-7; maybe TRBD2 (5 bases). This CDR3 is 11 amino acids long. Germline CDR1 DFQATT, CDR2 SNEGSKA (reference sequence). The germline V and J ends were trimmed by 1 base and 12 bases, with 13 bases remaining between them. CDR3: CSARVGGLPYF. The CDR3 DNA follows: TGCAGTGCTAGAGTGGGCGGGCTTCCGTACTTC.

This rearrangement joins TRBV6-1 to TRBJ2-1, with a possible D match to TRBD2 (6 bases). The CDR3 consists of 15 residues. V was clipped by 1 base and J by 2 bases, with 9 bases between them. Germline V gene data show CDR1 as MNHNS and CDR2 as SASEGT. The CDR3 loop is CASSEVRGTYNEQFF. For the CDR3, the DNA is TGTGCCAGCAGTGAAGTTCGGGGGACCTACAATGAGCAGTTCTTC.

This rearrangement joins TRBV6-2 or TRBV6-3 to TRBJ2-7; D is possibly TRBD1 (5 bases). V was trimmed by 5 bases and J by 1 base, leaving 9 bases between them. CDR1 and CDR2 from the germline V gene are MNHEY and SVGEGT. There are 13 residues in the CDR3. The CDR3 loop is CASSVTESYEQYF. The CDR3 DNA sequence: TGTGCCAGCAGTGTGACAGAATCCTACGAGCAGTACTTC.

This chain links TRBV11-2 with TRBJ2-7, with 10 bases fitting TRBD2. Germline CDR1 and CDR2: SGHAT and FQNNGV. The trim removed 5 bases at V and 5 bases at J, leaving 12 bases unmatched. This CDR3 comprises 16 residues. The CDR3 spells CASSPQSGGALHEQYF. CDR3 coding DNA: TGTGCCAGCAGCCCGCAAAGCGGGGGGGCCTTACACGAGCAGTACTTC. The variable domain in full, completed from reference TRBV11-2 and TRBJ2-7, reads EAGVAQSPRYKIIEKRQSVAFWCNPISGHATLYWYQQILGQGPKLLIQFQNNGVVDDSQLPKDRFSAERLKGVDSTLKIQPAKLEDSAVYLCASSPQSGGALHEQYFGPGTRLTVT.

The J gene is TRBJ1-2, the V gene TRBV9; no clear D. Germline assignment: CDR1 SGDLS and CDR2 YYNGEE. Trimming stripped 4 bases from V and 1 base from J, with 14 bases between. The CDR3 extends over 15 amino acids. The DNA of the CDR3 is TGTGCCAGCAGCAGACAAGGACCTTTTAACTATGGCTACACCTTC. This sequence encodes CASSRQGPFNYGYTF.

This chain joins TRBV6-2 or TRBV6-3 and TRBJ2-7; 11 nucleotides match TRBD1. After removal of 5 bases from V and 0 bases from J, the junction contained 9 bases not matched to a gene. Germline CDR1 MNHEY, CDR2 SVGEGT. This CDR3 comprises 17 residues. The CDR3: CASSPGQGASNSYEQYF. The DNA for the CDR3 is TGTGCCAGCAGTCCCGGACAGGGGGCTTCAAACTCCTACGAGCAGTACTTC.

In DNA, the CDR3 is TGCGCCAGCACCGTAGCGGGGGGAGCGGGGACCGGGGAGCTGTTTTTT. Its protein is CASTVAGGAGTGELFF. This chain links TRBV10-2 with TRBJ2-2; 10 bases match TRBD2. The germline CDR1 and CDR2 sequences are WSHSY and SAAADI. The CDR3 sequence is 16 residues long. V lost 7 bases to trimming and J lost 5 bases; unmatched junction nucleotides: 10.

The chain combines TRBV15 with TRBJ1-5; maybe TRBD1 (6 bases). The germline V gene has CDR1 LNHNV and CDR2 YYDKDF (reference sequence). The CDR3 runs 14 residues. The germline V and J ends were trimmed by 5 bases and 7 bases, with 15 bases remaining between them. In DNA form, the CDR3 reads TGTGCCACCAGCGGAGGGGGAAACGAGCAGCCCCAGCATTTT. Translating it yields CATSGGGNEQPQHF.

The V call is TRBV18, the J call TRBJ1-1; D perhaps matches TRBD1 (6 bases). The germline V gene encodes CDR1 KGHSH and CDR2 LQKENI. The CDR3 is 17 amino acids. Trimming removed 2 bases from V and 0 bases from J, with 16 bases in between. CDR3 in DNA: TGTGCCAGCTCACCAAGTCTATCCGGGGGCATGAACACTGAAGCTTTCTTT. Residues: CASSPSLSGGMNTEAFF.

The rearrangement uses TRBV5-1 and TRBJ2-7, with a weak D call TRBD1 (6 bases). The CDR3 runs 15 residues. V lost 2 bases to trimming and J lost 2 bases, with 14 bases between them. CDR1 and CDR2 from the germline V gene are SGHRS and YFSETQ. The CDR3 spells CASSLQGRKAYEQYF. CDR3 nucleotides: TGCGCCAGCAGCTTACAGGGCAGGAAGGCCTACGAGCAGTACTTC.

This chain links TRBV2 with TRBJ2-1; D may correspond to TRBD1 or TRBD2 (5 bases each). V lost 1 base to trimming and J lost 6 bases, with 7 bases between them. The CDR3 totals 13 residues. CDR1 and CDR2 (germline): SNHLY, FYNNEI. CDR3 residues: CASSEGGPNEQFF. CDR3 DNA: TGTGCCAGCAGTGAAGGGGGACCCAATGAGCAGTTCTTC.

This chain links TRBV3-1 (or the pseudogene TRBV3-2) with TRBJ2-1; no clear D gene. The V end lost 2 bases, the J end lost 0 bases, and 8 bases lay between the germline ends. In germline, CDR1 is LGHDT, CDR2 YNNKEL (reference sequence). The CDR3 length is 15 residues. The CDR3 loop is CASSQLALSYNEQFF. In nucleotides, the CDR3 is TGTGCCAGCAGCCAATTGGCCCTCTCCTACAATGAGCAGTTCTTC.

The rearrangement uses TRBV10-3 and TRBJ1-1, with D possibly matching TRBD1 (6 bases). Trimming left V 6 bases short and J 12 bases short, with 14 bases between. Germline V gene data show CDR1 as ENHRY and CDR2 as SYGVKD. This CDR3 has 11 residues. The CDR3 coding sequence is TGTGCCATCAGGGACAGTTCGAGGTCTTTCTTT. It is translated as CAIRDSSRSFF.

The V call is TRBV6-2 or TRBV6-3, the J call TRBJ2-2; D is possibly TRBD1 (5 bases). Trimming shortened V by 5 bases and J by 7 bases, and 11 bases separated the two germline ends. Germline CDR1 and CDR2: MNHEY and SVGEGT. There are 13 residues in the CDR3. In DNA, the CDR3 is TGTGCCAGCAGTACTGGGGCAGGCGGGGAGCTGTTTTTT. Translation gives CASSTGAGGELFF.

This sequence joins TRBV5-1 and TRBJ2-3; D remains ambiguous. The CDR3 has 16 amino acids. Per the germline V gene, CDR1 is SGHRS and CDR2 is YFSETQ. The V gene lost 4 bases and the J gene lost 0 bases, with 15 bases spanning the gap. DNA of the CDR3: TGCGCCAGCAGCCACAAGCCAGGTCCTAGCACAGATACGCAGTATTTT. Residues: CASSHKPGPSTDTQYF.

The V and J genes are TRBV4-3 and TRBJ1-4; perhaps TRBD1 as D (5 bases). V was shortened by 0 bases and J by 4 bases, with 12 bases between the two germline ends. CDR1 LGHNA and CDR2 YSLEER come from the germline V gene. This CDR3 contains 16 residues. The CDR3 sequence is CASSQDHGQLNEKLFF. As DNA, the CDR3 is TGCGCCAGCAGCCAAGACCATGGACAACTTAATGAAAAACTGTTTTTT.

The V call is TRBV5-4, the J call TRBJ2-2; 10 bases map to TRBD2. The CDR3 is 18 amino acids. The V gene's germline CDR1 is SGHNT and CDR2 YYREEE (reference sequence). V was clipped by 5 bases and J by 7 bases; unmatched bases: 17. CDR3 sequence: CASSPTSGAKSSYGELFF. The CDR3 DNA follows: TGTGCCAGCAGTCCAACTAGCGGGGCGAAGTCCAGTTACGGGGAGCTGTTTTTT.

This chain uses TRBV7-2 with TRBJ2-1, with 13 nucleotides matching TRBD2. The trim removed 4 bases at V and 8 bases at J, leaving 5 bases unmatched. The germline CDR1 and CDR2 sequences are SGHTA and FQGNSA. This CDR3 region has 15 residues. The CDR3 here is CASSSGLAGRDEQFF. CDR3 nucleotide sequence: TGTGCCAGCAGCTCGGGACTAGCGGGGAGGGATGAGCAGTTCTTC.

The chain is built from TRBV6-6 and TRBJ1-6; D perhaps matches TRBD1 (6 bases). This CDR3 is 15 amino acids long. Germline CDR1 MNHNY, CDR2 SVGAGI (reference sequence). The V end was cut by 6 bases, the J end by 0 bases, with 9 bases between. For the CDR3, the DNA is TGTGCCAGCAGCGAGGACAGCTCCTATAATTCACCCCTCCACTTT. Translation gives CASSEDSSYNSPLHF.

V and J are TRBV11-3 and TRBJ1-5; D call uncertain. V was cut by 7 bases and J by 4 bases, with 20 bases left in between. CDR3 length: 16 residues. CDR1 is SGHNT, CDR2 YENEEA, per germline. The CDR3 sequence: CASKERQAKQNQPQHF. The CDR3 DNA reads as TGTGCCAGCAAGGAACGGCAGGCAAAACAAAATCAGCCCCAGCATTTT. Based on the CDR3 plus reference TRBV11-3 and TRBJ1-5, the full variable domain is EAGVVQSPRYKIIEKKQPVAFWCNPISGHNTLYWYLQNLGQGPELLIRYENEEAVDDSQLPKDRFSAERLKGVDSTLKIQPAELGDSAVYLCASKERQAKQNQPQHFGDGTRLSIL.

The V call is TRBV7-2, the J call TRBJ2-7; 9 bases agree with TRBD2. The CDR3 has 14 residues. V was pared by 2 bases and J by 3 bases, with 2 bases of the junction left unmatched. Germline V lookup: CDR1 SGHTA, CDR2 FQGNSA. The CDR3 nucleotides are TGTGCCAGCAGCTTACGGCGGGGGGGCTACGAGCAGTACTTC. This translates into CASSLRRGGYEQYF. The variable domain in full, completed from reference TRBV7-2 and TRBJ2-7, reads GAGVSQSPSNKVTEKGKDVELRCDPISGHTALYWYRQSLGQGLEFLIYFQGNSAPDKSGLPSDRFSAERTGGSVSTLTIQRTQQEDSAVYLCASSLRRGGYEQYFGPGTRLTVT.

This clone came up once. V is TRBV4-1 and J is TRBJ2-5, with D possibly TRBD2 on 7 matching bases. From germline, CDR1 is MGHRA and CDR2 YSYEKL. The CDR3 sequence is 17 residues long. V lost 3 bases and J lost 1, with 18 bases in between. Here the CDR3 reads CASSQSGGRGSQETQYF. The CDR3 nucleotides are TGCGCCAGCAGCCAGTCCGGGGGGCGGGGGAGCCAAGAGACCCAGTACTTC.

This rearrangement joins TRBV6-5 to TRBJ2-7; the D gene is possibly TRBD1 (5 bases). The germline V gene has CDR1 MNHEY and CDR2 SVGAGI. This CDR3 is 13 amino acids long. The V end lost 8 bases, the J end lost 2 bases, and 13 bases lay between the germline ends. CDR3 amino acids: CASFEARAYEQYF. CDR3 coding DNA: TGTGCCAGCTTCGAGGCCAGGGCCTACGAGCAGTACTTC.